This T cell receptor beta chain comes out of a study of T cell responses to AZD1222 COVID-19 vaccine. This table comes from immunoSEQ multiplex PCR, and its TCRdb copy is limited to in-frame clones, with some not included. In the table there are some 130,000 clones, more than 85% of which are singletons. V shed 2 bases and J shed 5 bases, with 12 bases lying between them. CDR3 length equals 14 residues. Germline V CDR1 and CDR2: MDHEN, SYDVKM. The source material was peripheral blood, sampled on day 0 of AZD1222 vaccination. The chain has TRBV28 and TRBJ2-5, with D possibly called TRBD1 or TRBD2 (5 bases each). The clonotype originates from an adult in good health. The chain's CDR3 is CASSLDLGTETQYF. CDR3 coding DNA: TGTGCCAGCAGTTTAGACCTTGGGACGGAGACCCAGTACTTC.